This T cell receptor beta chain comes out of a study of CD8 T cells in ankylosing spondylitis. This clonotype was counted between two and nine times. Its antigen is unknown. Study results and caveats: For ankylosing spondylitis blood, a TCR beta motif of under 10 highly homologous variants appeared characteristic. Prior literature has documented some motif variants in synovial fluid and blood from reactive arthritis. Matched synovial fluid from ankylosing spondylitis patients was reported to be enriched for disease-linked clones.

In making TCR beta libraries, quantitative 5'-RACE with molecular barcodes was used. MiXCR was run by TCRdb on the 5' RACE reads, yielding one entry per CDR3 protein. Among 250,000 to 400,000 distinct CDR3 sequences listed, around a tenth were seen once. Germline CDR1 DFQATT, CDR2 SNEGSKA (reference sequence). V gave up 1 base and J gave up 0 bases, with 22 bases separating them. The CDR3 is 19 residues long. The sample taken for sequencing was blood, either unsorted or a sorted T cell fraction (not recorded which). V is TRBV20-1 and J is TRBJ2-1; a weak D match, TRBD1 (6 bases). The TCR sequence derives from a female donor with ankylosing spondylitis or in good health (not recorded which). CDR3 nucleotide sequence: TGCAGTGCTAGAGCCCCGACAGGCCTCTCTGAAAACTCCTACAATGAGCAGTTCTTC. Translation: CSARAPTGLSENSYNEQFF.